This entry describes one T cell receptor beta chain. Its antigen is not yet known. No base quality values were provided; no much bigger clone lies one nucleotide off. Genomic DNA was extracted from sorted cells for sequencing of the TCRbeta CDR3 region. The immunoSEQ Assay was used for sequencing of TCRbeta CDR3 regions. TCRdb mirrors the immuneACCESS table, restricted to in-frame sequences. Some clones are absent from its copies; in checked studies, under half trace to an unresolved V gene, and the reason for the others is unknown. This sample comprises fewer than 65,000 clones, 94% of them detected only once. Roughly 19% of the sample comes from the top ten. This sample was taken from a study of OX40 agonist ivuxolimab in advanced cancers. About the study as a whole: Ivuxolimab was an agonistic, fully human IgG2 monoclonal antibody directed against OX40 (CD134), a costimulatory receptor. Intravenous ivuxolimab was administered to patients every 2 weeks at six dose levels: 0.01, 0.1, 0.3, 1.5, 3 and 10 mg/kg. Peripheral TCRbeta sequencing aimed to test whether ivuxolimab altered TCR sequence diversity and caused clonal T-cell expansion. In the dose-escalation cohort, 82.7% of patients were male, and the mean age was approximately 60 years, with a range of about 23 to 90. Of the 52 patients in dose escalation, 19 had hepatocellular carcinoma, some 15 had melanoma, 9 had renal cell carcinoma and 9 had head and neck cancer. Partial responses were achieved by three dose-escalation patients, of whom one had hepatocellular carcinoma and two had cutaneous melanoma. The monotherapy dose-escalation portion (N of about 50 patients) of the phase I ivuxolimab trial is reported in the paper. Prior anti-PD-1, anti-PD-L1 or anti-CTLA-4 therapy was permitted, and 30% to 50% of dose-escalation patients had received checkpoint inhibitors.

Reading the germline V gene (reference sequence) gives CDR1 MNHNY and CDR2 SVGAGI. The junction shows trimming of 0 bases on V and 9 bases on J, plus 9 bases between the germline ends. The cysteine opens and the phenylalanine closes a CDR3 of 13 amino acids. Only the CDR3 part of the read is kept: 39 bases, read in frame from the first base. What the study reported, not specific to this receptor: Clonal expansion of both CD4+ and CD8+ blood T cells was observed from baseline to week 6 at doses 0.1 to 3.0 mg/kg. Low levels of normalized T-cell clonal expansion were also shown by some nonresponding patients. After ivuxolimab, expanded clones were on average more numerous among CD8+ T cells than among CD4+ T cells. Partial responders in the 0.1-3.0 mg/kg groups had among the lowest normalized peripheral clonal expansion, especially among CD8+ T cells. Antigen specificity was not determined for the clonally expanded peripheral T cells.

Patients with autoimmune disease history or receiving systemic immunosuppression were excluded from the trial. In every dose cohort, peripheral blood was drawn for TCR sequencing at baseline, cycle 4 day 1, and cycle 7 day 1. Samples came from an open-label, multicenter, first-in-human phase I dose-escalation trial of ivuxolimab. The trial enrolled adults with locally advanced or metastatic head and neck squamous cell, hepatocellular, melanoma or renal cell carcinoma. CD4+ and CD8+ T cells were sorted separately from peripheral blood before TCR sequencing. The chain employs TRBV6-6 and TRBJ1-5, with the identity of the D gene unclear. This receptor was taken from an adult with an advanced solid tumor such as melanoma, head and neck, liver or kidney cancer. The material was CD4+ or CD8+ T cells sorted from blood, obtained in a trial of the OX40 agonist ivuxolimab. The CDR3 here reads CASSYSDAVPQHF. The sequenced DNA: TGTGCCAGCAGTTACTCGGACGCGGTGCCCCAGCATTTT.